One sample yielded the 5 T cell receptor beta chains listed below, sequenced in a study of blood T cell repertoires in COVID-19. The table came from immunoSEQ multiplex PCR; TCRdb's copy has only in-frame clones and leaves some out. Counted here are roughly 200,000 clones, about four fifths occurring once; the ten biggest clones make up about 5.3%. Sequencing was done on a sample of PBMCs or T cells enriched from blood (not recorded which). The receptors come from a woman aged 45 to 65 who had been exposed to COVID-19.

The chain joins TRBV7-2 to TRBJ2-3; unclear D gene. Trimming stripped 5 bases from V and 0 bases from J, with 3 bases between. This CDR3 contains 12 residues. CDR1 SGHTA and CDR2 FQGNSA come from the germline V gene. The CDR3 DNA reads as TGTGCCAGCAGCCGGAGCACAGATACGCAGTATTTT. It codes for CASSRSTDTQYF.

This clone was observed a single time. The rearrangement joins TRBV9 to TRBJ1-2; 9 bases are shared with TRBD1. CDR3 length: 17 residues. Germline V gene lookup returns CDR1 SGDLS and CDR2 YYNGEE. V was pared by 0 bases and J by 6 bases, with 12 bases of the junction left unmatched. CDR3 protein: CASSVGLGRTGVDGYTF. The CDR3 nucleotides are TGTGCCAGCAGCGTAGGACTCGGTCGGACAGGGGTAGATGGCTACACCTTC.

The chain joins TRBV27 to TRBJ2-7; TRBD1 matches 8 bases. Germline V CDR1 and CDR2: MNHEY, SMNVEV (reference sequence). The CDR3 runs to 14 residues. V trimming: 7 bases; J trimming: 5 bases; junction bases outside the gene matches: 10. As DNA, the CDR3 is TGTGCCAGCAATATTTACCAGGGGGCCGACGAGCAGTACTTC. Its translation: CASNIYQGADEQYF.

The V and J genes are TRBV3-1 (or the pseudogene TRBV3-2) and TRBJ2-5, with a tentative D call TRBD1 (5 bases). Germline V gene sequence: CDR1 LGHDT, CDR2 YNNKEL (reference sequence). The CDR3 spans 16 residues. V lost 5 bases to trimming and J lost 1 base, with 17 bases between them. The CDR3 bases are TGTGCCAGCAGCTACCACAGGTCCGCCTTCCAAGAGACCCAGTACTTC. It yields the protein CASSYHRSAFQETQYF.

The chain is built from TRBV13 and TRBJ1-4, with a weak D call TRBD1 (6 bases). V lost 5 bases and J lost 5, with 12 bases in between. The CDR3 has 14 amino acids. Looked up from germline, CDR1 is PRHDT and CDR2 is FYEKMQ (reference sequence). Here the CDR3 reads CASSIQGGNEKLFF. For the CDR3, the DNA is TGTGCCAGCAGCATACAGGGTGGGAATGAAAAACTGTTTTTT.